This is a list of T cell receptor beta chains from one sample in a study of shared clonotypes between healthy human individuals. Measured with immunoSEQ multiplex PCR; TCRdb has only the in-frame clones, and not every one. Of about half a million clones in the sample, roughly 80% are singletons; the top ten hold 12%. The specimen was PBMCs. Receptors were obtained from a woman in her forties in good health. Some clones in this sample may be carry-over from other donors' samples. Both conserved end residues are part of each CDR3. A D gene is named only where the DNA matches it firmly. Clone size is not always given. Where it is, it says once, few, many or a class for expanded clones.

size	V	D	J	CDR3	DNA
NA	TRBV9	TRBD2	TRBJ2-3	CASSSLAGEGNRDTQYF	TGTGCCAGCAGCTCCCTAGCGGGAGAGGGTAATCGGGATACGCAGTATTTT
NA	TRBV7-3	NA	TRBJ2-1	CASSVSGGRGDEQFF	TGTGCCAGCAGCGTGTCGGGGGGCCGAGGGGATGAGCAGTTCTTC
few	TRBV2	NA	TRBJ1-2	CASSVIAGIFGYTF	TGTGCCAGCAGTGTAATTGCGGGGATTTTTGGCTACACCTTC
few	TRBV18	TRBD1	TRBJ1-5	CASSPQGGDDQPQHF	TGTGCCAGCTCACCCCAGGGGGGAGATGATCAGCCCCAGCATTTT
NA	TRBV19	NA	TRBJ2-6	CASRAGYPLSSGANVLTF	TGTGCCAGTAGGGCAGGGTATCCCCTAAGCTCTGGGGCCAACGTCCTGACTTTC
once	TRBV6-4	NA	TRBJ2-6	CASSGGTSGANVLTF	TGTGCCAGCAGTGGAGGGACCTCTGGGGCCAACGTCCTGACTTTC
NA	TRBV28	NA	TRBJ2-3	CASSPASRGTDTQYF	TGTGCCAGCAGTCCCGCTAGCAGGGGCACAGATACGCAGTATTTT
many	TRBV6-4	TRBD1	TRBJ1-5	CARTSDRGNQPQHF	TGTGCCAGGACATCCGACAGGGGCAATCAGCCCCAGCATTTT
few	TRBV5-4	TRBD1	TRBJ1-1	CASSSRQGGNTEAFF	TGTGCCAGCAGCTCCCGACAGGGTGGGAACACTGAAGCTTTCTTT
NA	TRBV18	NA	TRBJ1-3	CASSPTGGENTIYF	TGTGCCAGCTCACCTACAGGAGGCGAAAACACCATATATTTT
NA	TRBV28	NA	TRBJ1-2	CATCDKPFGGYTF	TGTGCCACCTGCGACAAGCCCTTTGGTGGCTACACCTTC
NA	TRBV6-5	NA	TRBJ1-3	CASSYRSYSGNTIYF	TGTGCCAGCAGTTACCGGTCTTACTCTGGAAACACCATATATTTT
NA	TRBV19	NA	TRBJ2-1	CASSINRESYNEQFF	TGTGCCAGTAGTATTAACAGGGAATCCTACAATGAGCAGTTCTTC
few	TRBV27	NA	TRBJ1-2	CASSFSANYGYTF	TGTGCCAGCAGTTTCTCAGCTAACTATGGCTACACCTTC
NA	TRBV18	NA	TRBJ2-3	CASSPTGDKTDTQYF	TGTGCCAGCTCACCAACGGGGGACAAAACAGATACGCAGTATTTT
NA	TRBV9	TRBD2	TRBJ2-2	CASSLSGGGTGELFF	TGTGCCAGCAGCCTTAGCGGGGGAGGGACCGGGGAGCTGTTTTTT
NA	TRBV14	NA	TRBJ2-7	CASSQGWGRGSYEQYF	TGTGCCAGCAGCCAAGGATGGGGTAGGGGGTCCTACGAGCAGTACTTC
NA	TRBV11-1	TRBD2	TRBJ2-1	CASSRGLAASYNEQFF	TGTGCCAGCAGCCGCGGACTAGCGGCATCCTACAATGAGCAGTTCTTC
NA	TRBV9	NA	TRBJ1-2	CASTSGSGNYGYTF	TGTGCCAGCACCTCGGGCTCGGGGAACTATGGCTACACCTTC
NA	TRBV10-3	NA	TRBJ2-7	CAISEGHGGYEQYF	TGTGCCATCAGTGAAGGGCACGGGGGCTACGAGCAGTACTTC
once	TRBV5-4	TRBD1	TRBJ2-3	CASSLGGTGSTDTQYF	TGTGCCAGCAGCTTGGGGGGGACAGGGAGCACAGATACGCAGTATTTT
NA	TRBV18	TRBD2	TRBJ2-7	CASSPPVSGTYEQYF	TGTGCCAGCTCACCACCGGTTAGCGGGACCTACGAGCAGTACTTC
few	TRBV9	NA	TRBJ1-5	CASSSRPGGDQPQHF	TGTGCCAGCAGCTCCCGCCCGGGGGGAGATCAGCCCCAGCATTTT
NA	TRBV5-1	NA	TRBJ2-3	CASSPRGADTDTQYF	TGCGCCAGCAGCCCCCGAGGGGCGGACACAGATACGCAGTATTTT
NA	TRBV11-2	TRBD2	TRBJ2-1	CASSYRVSGRATEQFF	TGTGCCAGCAGCTATCGCGTTAGCGGGAGGGCCACTGAGCAGTTCTTC